Below are 27 T cell receptor beta chains sequenced from a single sample in a study of T cells expressing NK-cell markers. TCRdb reprocessed the 5' RACE reads and stores each CDR3 protein as one record, lacking DNA. Recorded for this sample: approximately 420,000 distinct CDR3 sequences. Sequenced: blood T cells: a sorted CD56 or NKG2C T cell subset, CD4+ or CD8+ T cells, or bulk PBMC T cells (not recorded which). The receptors were gathered from a woman aged 50 to 60 in good health.

The V gene is TRBV7-9, the J gene TRBJ2-4; TCRdb names TRBD1, which stays unverified in the absence of DNA. CDR1 SEHNR and CDR2 FQNEAQ come from the germline V gene (reference sequence). The CDR3 runs to 16 residues. CDR3 amino acids: CASSLGRGRTKNIQYF.

This chain uses TRBV5-5 with TRBJ2-5. The length of the CDR3 is 15 residues. From germline, CDR1 is SGHKS and CDR2 YYEKEE (reference sequence). This chain's CDR3 is CASSPLLASQETQYF.

The chain links TRBV5-1 to TRBJ2-7; TCRdb reports TRBD1, a call that lacks DNA to check it against. The CDR3 covers 14 residues. Germline V gene sequence: CDR1 SGHRS, CDR2 YFSETQ. Here the CDR3 reads CASGLQGNSYEQYF.

This chain links TRBV20-1 with TRBJ2-5; lacking DNA, the TRBD1 call made by TCRdb goes unchecked. CDR3 size: 14 residues. Germline V gene sequence: CDR1 DFQATT, CDR2 SNEGSKA (reference sequence). CDR3 region: CSARGRGFQETQYF.

The V gene is TRBV3-1, the J gene TRBJ2-6; without DNA, the TCRdb call of TRBD1 cannot be checked. Germline CDR1 LGHDT, CDR2 YNNKEL (reference sequence). This CDR3 has 20 amino acids. The CDR3: CASSQDPRPGTATGANVLTF. The full variable domain, with the rest looked up from reference TRBV3-1 and TRBJ2-6, is DTAVSQTPKYLVTQMGNDKSIKCEQNLGHDTMYWYKQDSKKFLKIMFSYNNKELIINETVPNRFSPKSPDKAHLNLHINSLELGDSAVYFCASSQDPRPGTATGANVLTFGAGSRLTVL.

V is TRBV4-1 and J is TRBJ2-5; the D call of TRBD2 rests on TCRdb alone, since no DNA is present to check it. CDR3 size: 15 residues. Germline V CDR1 and CDR2: MGHRA, YSYEKL. This chain's CDR3 is CASSQAGSGAKTQYF.

The rearrangement uses TRBV10-3 and TRBJ2-1; no DNA is available, so the TRBD2 call from TCRdb remains unchecked. The germline CDR1 and CDR2 sequences are ENHRY and SYGVKD. CDR3 length equals 17 residues. CDR3 amino acids: CAISEGTSGTRGNEQFF.

V gene TRBV6-1 combines with J gene TRBJ2-2; the TCRdb D gene call, TRBD1, has no DNA to confirm it. The V gene's germline CDR1 is MNHNS and CDR2 SASEGT. This CDR3 region has 13 residues. CDR3 amino acids: CASSAGRSGELFF.

This rearrangement joins TRBV5-1 to TRBJ1-1; TCRdb outputs TRBD1, but without DNA this stays unchecked. This CDR3 has 16 residues. CDR1 SGHRS and CDR2 YFSETQ come from the germline V gene. CDR3 amino acids: CASSLVFGGSDTEAFF.

The chain carries TRBV29-1 and TRBJ1-5; the D call from TCRdb, TRBD1, cannot be confirmed without DNA. The CDR3 is 14 residues long. Germline lookup yields CDR1 SQVTM and CDR2 ANQGSEA. CDR3 sequence reads: CSVGGGASNQPQHF. The whole variable domain, filled in from reference TRBV29-1 and TRBJ1-5, reads SAVISQKPSRDICQRGTSLTIQCQVDSQVTMMFWYRQQPGQSLTLIATANQGSEATYESGFVIDKFPISRPNLTFSTLTVSNMSPEDSSIYLCSVGGGASNQPQHFGDGTRLSIL.

V is TRBV29-1 and J is TRBJ2-5; lacking DNA, the TRBD2 call made by TCRdb goes unchecked. Per the germline V gene, CDR1 is SQVTM and CDR2 is ANQGSEA. This CDR3 has 15 residues. CDR3 region: CSVGVGLAGRETQYF.

The chain recombines TRBV5-5 with TRBJ2-5; the D call from TCRdb, TRBD1, cannot be confirmed without DNA. The CDR3 sequence is 15 residues long. Germline loops: CDR1 SGHKS, CDR2 YYEKEE (reference sequence). The CDR3 is CASSLVAGSVETQYF.

The chain carries TRBV12-3 or TRBV12-4 and TRBJ1-1. The length of the CDR3 is 14 residues. The CDR3 loop is CASAGRVGNTEAFF.

The rearrangement uses TRBV29-1 and TRBJ2-3; the TCRdb D gene call, TRBD2, has no DNA to confirm it. Germline loops: CDR1 SQVTM, CDR2 ANQGSEA. CDR3 length: 12 residues. The CDR3 loop reads CSVWGGADTQYF.

V usage is TRBV4-2 and J usage is TRBJ2-1; TCRdb gives TRBD1 as the D gene, but with no DNA this cannot be confirmed. The CDR3 length is 15 residues. CDR1 and CDR2 from the germline V gene are LGHNA and YNFKEQ. The CDR3 region is CASSLMEPGYNEQFF.

The chain is built from TRBV28 and TRBJ1-5. The V gene's germline CDR1 is MDHEN and CDR2 SYDVKM. The CDR3 totals 16 residues. This CDR3 reads CASSLRIATANQPQHF.

V usage is TRBV18 and J usage is TRBJ1-3. Germline CDR1 and CDR2: KGHSH and LQKENI. CDR3 length: 16 residues. CDR3 sequence reads: CASSPSRANSGNTIYF. Drawing the rest from reference TRBV18 and TRBJ1-3, the complete variable domain is NAGVMQNPRHLVRRRGQEARLRCSPMKGHSHVYWYRQLPEEGLKFMVYLQKENIIDESGMPKERFSAEFPKEGPSILRIQQVVRGDSAAYFCASSPSRANSGNTIYFGEGSWLTVV.

This sequence joins TRBV20-1 and TRBJ1-2. There are 12 residues in the CDR3. CDR1 and CDR2 from the germline V gene are DFQATT and SNEGSKA (reference sequence). The chain's CDR3 is CSARSPSYGYTF.

This chain links TRBV4-1 with TRBJ2-5. The CDR3 covers 15 residues. The germline CDR1 and CDR2 sequences are MGHRA and YSYEKL. CDR3 protein: CASSQENIVQETQYF.

The chain combines TRBV6-2 or TRBV6-3 with TRBJ2-5. The CDR3 consists of 12 residues. The germline CDR1 and CDR2 sequences are MNHEY and SVGEGT. The CDR3 spells CASTLSQETQYF.

The rearrangement joins TRBV27 to TRBJ2-7; checking the TCRdb D call of TRBD2 is not possible without DNA. The CDR3 loop spans 14 amino acids. The germline gives CDR1 MNHEY, CDR2 SMNVEV (reference sequence). The CDR3 reads CASSLQGTTYEQYF.

This chain links TRBV28 with TRBJ1-2; the TCRdb D gene call, TRBD1, has no DNA to confirm it. In germline, CDR1 is MDHEN, CDR2 SYDVKM. The CDR3 is 14 amino acids. The CDR3 reads CASRRSGTAYGYTF.

The chain uses TRBV6-1 and TRBJ2-1. This CDR3 is 12 amino acids long. The germline V gene encodes CDR1 MNHNS and CDR2 SASEGT. This CDR3 is CASSEGEYEQFF.

J is TRBJ2-7 and V is TRBV12-3 or TRBV12-4; there is no DNA to check the TCRdb D call of TRBD2. This CDR3 has 14 amino acids. The CDR3 loop reads CASSRAELTYEQYF.

The chain combines TRBV27 with TRBJ2-3; TCRdb reports TRBD2, a call that lacks DNA to check it against. The CDR3 contains 18 residues. Germline V CDR1 and CDR2: MNHEY, SMNVEV (reference sequence). CDR3 sequence: CASSPIEREVYSEDTQYF.

This chain connects TRBV3-1 to TRBJ2-7. The CDR3 runs to 13 residues. Germline V CDR1 and CDR2: LGHDT, YNNKEL (reference sequence). The CDR3 spells CASSPAVSYEQYF.

This chain connects TRBV27 to TRBJ2-3; TCRdb designates TRBD1, a call that cannot be tested without DNA. The CDR3 length is 13 residues. The germline V gene encodes CDR1 MNHEY and CDR2 SMNVEV (reference sequence). CDR3 loop: CASSLGTVNTQYF.